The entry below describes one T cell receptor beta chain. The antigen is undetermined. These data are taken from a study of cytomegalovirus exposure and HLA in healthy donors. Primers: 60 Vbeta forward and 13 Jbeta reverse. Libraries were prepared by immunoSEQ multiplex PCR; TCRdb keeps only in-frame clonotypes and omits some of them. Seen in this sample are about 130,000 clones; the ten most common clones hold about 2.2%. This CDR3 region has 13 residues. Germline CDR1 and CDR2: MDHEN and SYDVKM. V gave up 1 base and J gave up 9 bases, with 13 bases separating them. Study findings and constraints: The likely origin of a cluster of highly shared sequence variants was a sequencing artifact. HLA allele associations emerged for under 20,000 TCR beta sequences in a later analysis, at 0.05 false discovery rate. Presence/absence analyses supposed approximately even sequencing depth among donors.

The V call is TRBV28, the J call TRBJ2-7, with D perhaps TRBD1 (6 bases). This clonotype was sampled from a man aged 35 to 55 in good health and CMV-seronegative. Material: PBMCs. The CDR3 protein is CASSLFDRGGQYF. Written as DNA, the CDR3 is TGTGCCAGCAGTTTATTTGACCGAGGGGGGCAGTACTTC.